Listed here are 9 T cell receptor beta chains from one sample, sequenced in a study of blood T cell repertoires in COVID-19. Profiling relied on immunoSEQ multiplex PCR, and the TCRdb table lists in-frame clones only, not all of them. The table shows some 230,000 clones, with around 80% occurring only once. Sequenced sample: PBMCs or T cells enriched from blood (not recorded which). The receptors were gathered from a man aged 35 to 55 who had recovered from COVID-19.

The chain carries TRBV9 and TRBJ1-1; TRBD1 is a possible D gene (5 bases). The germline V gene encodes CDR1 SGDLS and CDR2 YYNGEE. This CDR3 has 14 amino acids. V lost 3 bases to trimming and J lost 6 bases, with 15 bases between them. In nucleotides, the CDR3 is TGTGCCAGCAGCGCACCGGGGGGTCGGCCTGAAGCTTTCTTT. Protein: CASSAPGGRPEAFF. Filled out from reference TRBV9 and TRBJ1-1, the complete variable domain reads DSGVTQTPKHLITATGQRVTLRCSPRSGDLSVYWYQQSLDQGLQFLIQYYNGEERAKGNILERFSAQQFPDLHSELNLSSLELGDSALYFCASSAPGGRPEAFFGQGTRLTVV.

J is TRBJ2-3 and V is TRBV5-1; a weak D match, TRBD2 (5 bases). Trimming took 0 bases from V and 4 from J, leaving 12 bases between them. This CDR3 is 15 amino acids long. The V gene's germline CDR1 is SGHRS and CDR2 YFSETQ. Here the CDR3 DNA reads TGCGCCAGCAGCTTGGACGGGAAGGGCGCAGATACGCAGTATTTT. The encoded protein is CASSLDGKGADTQYF.

This chain's CDR3 is CASSQVPGQGDEKLFF. DNA of the CDR3: TGCGCCAGCAGCCAGGTCCCGGGACAGGGGGATGAAAAACTGTTTTTT. This rearrangement joins TRBV4-3 to TRBJ1-4, with TRBD1 identical over 11 bases. V lost 3 bases to trimming and J lost 6 bases; unmatched junction nucleotides: 6. There are 16 residues in the CDR3. Germline V gene sequence: CDR1 LGHNA, CDR2 YSLEER.

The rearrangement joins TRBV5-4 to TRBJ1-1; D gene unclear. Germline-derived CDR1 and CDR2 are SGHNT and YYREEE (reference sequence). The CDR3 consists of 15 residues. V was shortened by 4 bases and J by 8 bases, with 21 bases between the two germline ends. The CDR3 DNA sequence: TGTGCCAGCAGCCTTCTTAGCCTTCCAGCCCAAGAAGCTTTCTTT. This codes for CASSLLSLPAQEAFF.

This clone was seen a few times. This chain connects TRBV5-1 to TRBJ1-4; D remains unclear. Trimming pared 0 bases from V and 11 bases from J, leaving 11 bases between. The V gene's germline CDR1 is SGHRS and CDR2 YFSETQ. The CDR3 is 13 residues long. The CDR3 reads CASSLGEGRKLFF. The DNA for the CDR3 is TGCGCCAGCAGCTTGGGGGAGGGTCGGAAACTGTTTTTT. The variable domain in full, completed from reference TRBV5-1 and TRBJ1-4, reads KAGVTQTPRYLIKTRGQQVTLSCSPISGHRSVSWYQQTPGQGLQFLFEYFSETQRNKGNFPGRFSGRQFSNSRSEMNVSTLELGDSALYLCASSLGEGRKLFFGSGTQLSVL.

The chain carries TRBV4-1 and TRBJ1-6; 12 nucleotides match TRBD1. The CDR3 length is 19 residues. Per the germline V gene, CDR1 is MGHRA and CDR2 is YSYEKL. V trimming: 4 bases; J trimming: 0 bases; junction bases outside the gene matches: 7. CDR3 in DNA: TGCGCCAGCAGCCTCGACGGGACAGGGGGCGCCTCCTATAATTCACCCCTCCACTTT. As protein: CASSLDGTGGASYNSPLHF.

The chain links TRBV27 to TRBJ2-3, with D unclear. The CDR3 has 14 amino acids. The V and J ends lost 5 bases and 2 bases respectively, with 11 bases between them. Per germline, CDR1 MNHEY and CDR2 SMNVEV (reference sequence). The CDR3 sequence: CASSLQTSTDTQYF. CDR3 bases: TGTGCCAGCAGTCTCCAGACTTCCACAGATACGCAGTATTTT.

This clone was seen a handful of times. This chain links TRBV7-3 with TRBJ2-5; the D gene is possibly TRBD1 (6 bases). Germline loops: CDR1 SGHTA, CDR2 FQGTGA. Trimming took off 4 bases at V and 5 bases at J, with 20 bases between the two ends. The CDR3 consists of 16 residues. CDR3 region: CASSSQTRDNFETQYF. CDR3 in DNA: TGTGCCAGCAGCTCCCAGACCCGGGACAATTTTGAGACCCAGTACTTC.

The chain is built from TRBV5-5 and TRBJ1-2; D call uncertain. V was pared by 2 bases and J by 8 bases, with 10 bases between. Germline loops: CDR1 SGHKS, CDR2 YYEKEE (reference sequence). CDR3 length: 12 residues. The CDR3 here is CASSFGRSGYTF. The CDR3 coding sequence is TGTGCCAGCAGCTTTGGCAGGTCCGGCTACACCTTC.